Below, 5 T cell receptor beta chains from the same sample are listed, as sequenced in a study of cytomegalovirus exposure and HLA in healthy donors. The PCR employed 60 Vbeta primers together with 13 Jbeta primers. Produced via immunoSEQ multiplex PCR; TCRdb's table is partial and in-frame only. The table includes 60,000 to 65,000 clones, 87% detected once. Sequenced input: PBMCs. Source of these receptors: a man aged 18 to 29 in good health and CMV-seronegative.

J is TRBJ2-5 and V is TRBV6-5, with 8 bases fitting TRBD2. Germline loops: CDR1 MNHEY, CDR2 SVGAGI. The ends lost 8 bases at V and 6 bases at J; junction bases unmatched: 5. There are 12 residues in the CDR3. The CDR3 region is CASRGLVKTQYF. CDR3 coding DNA: TGTGCCAGCCGGGGACTAGTAAAGACCCAGTACTTC.

This clone was found once. The rearrangement uses TRBV13 and TRBJ1-2, with TRBD1 as a possible D gene (6 bases). This CDR3 is built from 15 residues. The germline CDR1 and CDR2 sequences are PRHDT and FYEKMQ (reference sequence). V lost 5 bases to trimming and J lost 4 bases, with 17 bases between them. CDR3 DNA: TGTGCCAGCAGCGGGGGTACAGGGATTTTCTATGGCTACACCTTC. Translating gives CASSGGTGIFYGYTF.

Remarks on this clone: No conserved phenylalanine or tryptophan is present at the end of the CDR3, so a read error is the likely explanation. The DNA is left out, because the CDR3 cannot be placed on it with certainty; the CDR3 is given as TCRdb lists it. The chain couples TRBV7-5 to TRBJ2-4; the D segment call TRBD2 is taken from the table without a DNA check. TRBV7-5 represents a pseudogene. Ends included, the CDR3 has 13 residues. CDR3: CARSIRRDSCFLV.

In regard to this clone: One junction end does not reproduce the germline sequence, and a read error may be involved. The rearrangement links TRBV9 to TRBJ2-7; possibly TRBD1 for D (6 bases). The germline CDR1 and CDR2 sequences are SGDLS and YYNGEE. This CDR3 has 14 amino acids. DNA of the CDR3: TGTGCCAGCAGCGTAGCTTTCACCTCTCTGACAGGAAACTTC. Amino acid sequence: CASSVAFTSLTGNF.

This sequence joins TRBV2 and TRBJ2-7; 8 bases line up with TRBD1. The J segment lost 2 bases and the V segment lost 5 bases, leaving 5 bases of the junction unmatched. The CDR3 has 14 amino acids. Germline assignment: CDR1 SNHLY and CDR2 FYNNEI. The CDR3 sequence: CASSSGQGTYEQYF. For the CDR3, the DNA is TGTGCCAGCAGTTCCGGACAGGGAACCTACGAGCAGTACTTC.